One sample yielded the 7 T cell receptor beta chains listed below, sequenced in a study of metastatic and nonmetastatic thyroid tumors. All patients were treatment-naive before thyroid surgery. TCRdb redid the clone calls on the PCR reads using MiXCR. The sample lists around 34,000 clones; about 15% were seen once. Sequencing input: blood. The origin of the receptors is a female donor with papillary thyroid cancer or a benign thyroid nodule (not recorded which). Some clones in this sample may be carry-over from other donors' samples.

This clone was detected ten times or more. The chain is built from TRBV20-1 and TRBJ2-1; 7 bases are a match to TRBD2. The ends lost 7 bases at V and 9 bases at J; junction bases unmatched: 15. Per the germline V gene, CDR1 is DFQATT and CDR2 is SNEGSKA (reference sequence). The CDR3 length is 14 residues. CDR3 region: CSVNLAGEASEQFF. CDR3 sequence (DNA): TGCAGTGTCAACTTGGCGGGAGAAGCTAGTGAGCAGTTCTTC.

At least ten counts were recorded for this clone. The J gene is TRBJ2-1, the V gene TRBV19, with D possibly being TRBD2 (6 bases). This CDR3 has 16 residues. Germline V gives CDR1 LNHDA, CDR2 SQIVND (reference sequence). Trimming stripped 4 bases from V and 5 bases from J, with 18 bases between. The CDR3 DNA reads TGTGCCAGTAGTAACCCCGGGGGTGAGCGACACAATGAGCAGTTCTTC. Its protein product is CASSNPGGERHNEQFF.

This clone was seen ten or more times. The sample holds other DNA sequences that translate to the same CDR3. This sequence joins TRBV28 and TRBJ2-3; 7 bases align to TRBD1. Germline values: CDR1 MDHEN, CDR2 SYDVKM. V was clipped by 6 bases and J by 0 bases; unmatched bases: 6. This CDR3 has 15 residues. As DNA, the CDR3 is TGTGCCAGCAGCGGGGACAGTCGGAGCACAGATACGCAGTATTTT. Residues: CASSGDSRSTDTQYF.

In its sample, this clone was seen many times. The V and J genes are TRBV29-1 and TRBJ2-7; 10 bases line up with TRBD1. CDR1 is SQVTM, CDR2 ANQGSEA, per germline. V trimming: 2 bases; J trimming: 3 bases; junction bases outside the gene matches: 10. The CDR3 extends over 16 amino acids. The CDR3 coding sequence is TGCAGCGTTGAAATTAGAGGGGGACAGGGGATCTACGAGCAGTACTTC. This codes for CSVEIRGGQGIYEQYF.

Many counts were recorded for this clone. The chain uses TRBV11-3 and TRBJ2-1; 12 nucleotides match TRBD1. The CDR3 extends over 14 amino acids. Germline-derived CDR1 and CDR2 are SGHNT and YENEEA. V trimming: 8 bases; J trimming: 7 bases; junction bases outside the gene matches: 6. DNA for the CDR3: TGTGCCAGCTCCGGGACAGGGGGCAGGAATGAGCAGTTCTTC. Its protein is CASSGTGGRNEQFF.

The rearrangement joins TRBV6-1 to TRBJ2-5; 7 bases agree with TRBD2. CDR1 and CDR2 (germline): MNHNS, SASEGT. This CDR3 spans 15 amino acids. Trimming removed 11 bases from V and 2 bases from J; junction bases left unmatched: 14. CDR3 residues: CADGGRESGQETQYF. The CDR3 coding sequence is TGTGCCGACGGGGGGAGGGAAAGCGGACAAGAGACCCAGTACTTC.

This clone has at least ten counts. The chain combines TRBV12-3 or TRBV12-4 with TRBJ2-5, with a tentative D call TRBD2 (6 bases). The CDR3 totals 14 residues. V lost 4 bases to trimming and J lost 1 base, with 10 bases between them. CDR3 sequence: CASSSRAGQETQYF. As DNA, the CDR3 is TGTGCCAGCAGTTCCCGAGCGGGCCAAGAGACCCAGTACTTC.